Presented here are 27 T cell receptor beta chains from one specimen sequenced in a study of T cells after yellow fever vaccination. TCRdb itself ran the 5' RACE reads through MiXCR, one entry per CDR3 protein. The sample lists 95,000 to 150,000 distinct CDR3 sequences, around 7.7% seen once, with 2.5% in the top ten. Material: CD4+ T cells sorted from PBMCs, obtained 9 to 10 days after the first yellow fever vaccination. These receptors were obtained from a man in his late teens or twenties who received the YFV17D yellow fever vaccine.

This clonotype has at least ten counts. The V and J genes are TRBV11-2 and TRBJ2-5; D ambiguous. V was shortened by 3 bases and J by 5 bases, with 10 bases between the two germline ends. Germline V gene sequence: CDR1 SGHAT, CDR2 FQNNGV. CDR3 size: 13 residues. The DNA of the CDR3 is TGTGCCAGCAGCTTTCAGGTCGACGAGACCCAGTACTTC. This codes for CASSFQVDETQYF. Full variable domain (rest looked up from reference TRBV11-2 and TRBJ2-5): EAGVAQSPRYKIIEKRQSVAFWCNPISGHATLYWYQQILGQGPKLLIQFQNNGVVDDSQLPKDRFSAERLKGVDSTLKIQPAKLEDSAVYLCASSFQVDETQYFGPGTRLLVL.

This clonotype was seen many times. CDR3 protein: CASSQVMDTQYF. For the CDR3, the DNA is TGCGCCAGCAGCCAGGTCATGGATACGCAGTATTTT. The chain carries TRBV4-1 and TRBJ2-3, with no clear D. The CDR3 has 12 residues. Looked up from germline, CDR1 is MGHRA and CDR2 is YSYEKL. V was trimmed by 3 bases and J by 6 bases, leaving 7 bases between them.

This clonotype has ten or more counts. The rearrangement links TRBV2 to TRBJ1-2; 7 bases fit TRBD1. The V segment lost 5 bases and the J segment 3 bases; nucleotides outside the gene matches: 6. CDR3 length equals 14 residues. Germline CDR1 reads SNHLY; CDR2 reads FYNNEI. The CDR3, as DNA: TGTGCCAGCAGTTCCCGGACAGGCGACTATGGCTACACCTTC. This sequence encodes CASSSRTGDYGYTF. The full variable domain, in which reference TRBV2 and TRBJ1-2 provide the parts outside the CDR3, is EPEVTQTPSHQVTQMGQEVILRCVPISNHLYFYWYRQILGQKVEFLVSFYNNEISEKSEIFDDQFSVERPDGSNFTLKIRSTKLEDSAMYFCASSSRTGDYGYTFGSGTRLTVV.

The chain combines TRBV5-4 with TRBJ2-3; no definite D call. The germline CDR1 and CDR2 sequences are SGHNT and YYREEE (reference sequence). V was pared by 4 bases and J by 2 bases, with 14 bases between. The CDR3 has 15 amino acids. The DNA for the CDR3 is TGTGCCAGCAGCCGACCTCTCAGTACCACAGATACGCAGTATTTT. Translating it yields CASSRPLSTTDTQYF.

As regards this clonotype: With a much larger clone just one base away, this may be a read error. The rearrangement joins TRBV4-3 to TRBJ2-5; D gene unclear. Germline CDR1 reads LGHNA; CDR2 reads YSLEER. The CDR3 is 16 residues long. The V end was cut by 0 bases, the J end by 5 bases, with 16 bases between. CDR3 DNA sequence: TGCGCCAGCAGCCAAGATAGTGACCTAGTCGGCGAGACCCAGTACTTC. This gives the protein CASSQDSDLVGETQYF.

This clonotype was observed a handful of times. The chain employs TRBV27 and TRBJ1-5; no reliable D call. Trimming took off 3 bases at V and 4 bases at J, with 10 bases between the two ends. This CDR3 region has 14 residues. CDR1 and CDR2 (germline): MNHEY, SMNVEV (reference sequence). CDR3 protein: CASSLGGTNQPQHF. CDR3 sequence (DNA): TGTGCCAGCAGTTTGGGCGGAACAAATCAGCCCCAGCATTTT.

This clonotype was seen many times. V and J are TRBV11-2 and TRBJ2-1; TRBD1 might be the D (6 bases). The CDR3 consists of 18 residues. CDR1 and CDR2 (germline): SGHAT, FQNNGV. V was clipped by 3 bases and J by 1 base, with 19 bases between them. The CDR3 region is CASSFRPGVPYSYNEQFF. The CDR3 nucleotides read TGTGCCAGCAGCTTTCGCCCAGGGGTCCCCTATTCCTACAATGAGCAGTTCTTC.

This clonotype came up many times. This sequence joins TRBV2 and TRBJ1-1, with D perhaps TRBD1 (5 bases). Trimming removed 7 bases at V and 5 bases at J, with 14 bases between. The CDR3 is 13 amino acids. In germline, CDR1 is SNHLY, CDR2 FYNNEI. For the CDR3, the DNA is TGTGCCAGCAAGGTTCAGGGAGGGACTGAAGCTTTCTTT. As protein: CASKVQGGTEAFF. Based on the CDR3 plus reference TRBV2 and TRBJ1-1, the full variable domain is EPEVTQTPSHQVTQMGQEVILRCVPISNHLYFYWYRQILGQKVEFLVSFYNNEISEKSEIFDDQFSVERPDGSNFTLKIRSTKLEDSAMYFCASKVQGGTEAFFGQGTRLTVV.

This clonotype was observed a few times. This chain uses TRBV20-1 with TRBJ1-5, with TRBD1 identical over 11 bases. This CDR3 has 14 amino acids. The germline gives CDR1 DFQATT, CDR2 SNEGSKA (reference sequence). V dropped 2 bases and J dropped 6; count of bases not matched to a gene: 3. CDR3 loop: CSARRTGGGQPQHF. CDR3 in DNA: TGCAGTGCTAGAAGGACAGGGGGCGGTCAGCCCCAGCATTTT.

This CDR3 is CASSPARGSREKLFF. The CDR3 DNA sequence: TGTGCCAGCAGCCCCGCCAGGGGGTCAAGAGAAAAACTGTTTTTT. This chain connects TRBV6-1 to TRBJ1-4, with TRBD1 matching over 7 bases. The CDR3 is 15 residues long. J was trimmed by 8 bases and V by 6 bases; bases with no gene match: 12. Looked up from germline, CDR1 is MNHNS and CDR2 is SASEGT.

This clonotype was detected ten times or more. The rearrangement links TRBV4-3 to TRBJ2-1; a possible D gene is TRBD1 (5 bases). V lost 0 bases, J lost 8 bases, and 8 bases lay in between. Germline assignment: CDR1 LGHNA and CDR2 YSLEER. This CDR3 spans 13 amino acids. In DNA, the CDR3 is TGCGCCAGCAGCCAAGATGCAGGGTATGAGCAGTTCTTC. Its translation is CASSQDAGYEQFF.

This clonotype was picked up many times. J is TRBJ1-2 and V is TRBV7-2; no clear D gene. This CDR3 spans 13 amino acids. Germline CDR1 reads SGHTA; CDR2 reads FQGNSA. Trimming removed 8 bases from V and 3 bases from J, with 13 bases in between. The CDR3 DNA is TGTGCCAGCTCGACAATGCCGGACTATGGCTACACCTTC. The encoded protein is CASSTMPDYGYTF.

The sample holds a few counts of this clonotype. The chain carries TRBV19 and TRBJ1-2, with no clear D. The CDR3 totals 13 residues. Germline CDR1 LNHDA, CDR2 SQIVND (reference sequence). Trimming took off 5 bases at V and 6 bases at J, with 13 bases between the two ends. Here the CDR3 reads CASSQVAVHGYTF. Written as DNA, the CDR3 is TGTGCCAGTAGTCAGGTGGCGGTTCATGGCTACACCTTC.

This clonotype has ten or more counts. The rearrangement links TRBV18 to TRBJ2-7; 8 positions match TRBD1. Germline V CDR1 and CDR2: KGHSH, LQKENI. J lost 2 bases, V lost 6 bases, and 3 bases had no gene match. This CDR3 spans 13 amino acids. The CDR3 DNA sequence: TGTGCCAGCTCCCCGGACAGGGCCTACGAGCAGTACGTC. Translation: CASSPDRAYEQYV.

This clonotype was observed a few times. The genes are TRBV19 and TRBJ2-5; D might be TRBD1 or TRBD2, each matching 6 bases. Trimming removed 6 bases from V and 4 bases from J, with 18 bases in between. From germline, CDR1 is LNHDA and CDR2 SQIVND (reference sequence). This CDR3 has 15 amino acids. In nucleotides, the CDR3 is TGTGCCAGTAGAGAGACCGGGGGCGCCCCAGAGACCCAGTACTTC. Its translation: CASRETGGAPETQYF.

Ten or more counts support this clonotype. The gene calls are TRBV24-1 and TRBJ2-1, with D possibly being TRBD1 or TRBD2 (5 bases each). This CDR3 contains 17 residues. CDR1 and CDR2 (germline): KGHDR, SFDVKD. The ends were cut back, 4 bases at V and 2 bases at J, with 17 bases in the middle. The CDR3 coding sequence is TGTGCCACCAGTGAACTGAGGGGTACAGGCGCCTACAATGAGCAGTTCTTC. Translating gives CATSELRGTGAYNEQFF.

This clonotype occurred many times. This chain connects TRBV19 to TRBJ2-1, with D maybe TRBD2 (5 bases). The CDR3 is 13 amino acids. V lost 3 bases and J lost 8, with 11 bases in between. Germline values: CDR1 LNHDA, CDR2 SQIVND (reference sequence). Written as DNA, the CDR3 is TGTGCCAGTAGTATGAGGGCCAGCTATGAGCAGTTCTTC. It codes for CASSMRASYEQFF.

This clonotype came up many times. This chain uses TRBV30 with TRBJ2-1, with D tentatively TRBD1 (5 bases). Trimming removed 2 bases at V and 7 bases at J, with 6 bases between. Germline CDR1 reads GTSNPN; CDR2 reads SVGIG (reference sequence). The CDR3 has 11 amino acids. The CDR3 DNA reads TGTGCCTGGAGTTACAGGAATGAGCAGTTCTTC. Its translation: CAWSYRNEQFF.

This clonotype was observed a few times. The chain employs TRBV5-8 and TRBJ2-2; 14 nucleotides align to TRBD2. The germline CDR1 and CDR2 sequences are SGHTS and YDEGEE. J gave up 4 bases and V 2 bases, and 1 base lay outside the gene matches. The CDR3 totals 16 residues. In DNA form, the CDR3 reads TGTGCCAGCAGCTTTGGACTAGCGGGGGGCACCGGGGAGCTGTTTTTT. The encoded protein is CASSFGLAGGTGELFF.

This clonotype occurred many times. This chain joins TRBV7-9 and TRBJ1-6; D not certain. Trimming removed 2 bases at V and 0 bases at J, with 14 bases between. The length of the CDR3 is 18 residues. CDR1 and CDR2 from the germline V gene are SEHNR and FQNEAQ (reference sequence). The CDR3 region has the DNA TGTGCCAGCAGCTTATCCCACGCTAGGGTCTCCTATAATTCACCCCTCCACTTT. This translates into CASSLSHARVSYNSPLHF.

V gene TRBV3-1 combines with J gene TRBJ2-3; TRBD2 aligns across 7 bases. The V and J ends lost 3 bases and 0 bases, in that order; junction bases with no gene match: 3. This CDR3 spans 15 amino acids. CDR1 LGHDT and CDR2 YNNKEL come from the germline V gene (reference sequence). In DNA form, the CDR3 reads TGTGCCAGCAGCCATGGGGGGGAAAGCACAGATACGCAGTATTTT. This codes for CASSHGGESTDTQYF.

This clonotype appeared a few times. The gene calls are TRBV5-5 and TRBJ1-2; D is unclear. The CDR3 totals 15 residues. V was trimmed by 4 bases and J by 2 bases, leaving 15 bases between them. Germline values: CDR1 SGHKS, CDR2 YYEKEE (reference sequence). The CDR3 sequence is CASSPDTIENYGYTF. For the CDR3, the DNA is TGTGCCAGCAGCCCAGACACCATCGAGAACTATGGCTACACCTTC.

At least ten counts were recorded for this clonotype. This rearrangement joins TRBV7-2 to TRBJ2-3; TRBD2 agrees at 9 bases. Germline trimming cut 8 bases from V and 2 bases from J; bases unmatched to any gene: 5. This CDR3 is 14 amino acids long. Germline V gene sequence: CDR1 SGHTA, CDR2 FQGNSA. The CDR3 DNA follows: TGTGCCAGCCGGCCTAGCGGGGTCACAGATACGCAGTATTTT. Amino acids: CASRPSGVTDTQYF.

This clonotype was counted at least ten times. The chain carries TRBV20-1 and TRBJ2-7; no clear D gene. Germline V gene data show CDR1 as DFQATT and CDR2 as SNEGSKA (reference sequence). This CDR3 region has 17 residues. The V and J ends lost 4 bases and 0 bases respectively, with 22 bases between them. In DNA form, the CDR3 reads TGCAGTGCTATCCCCGCCCTAGTGGGTTGGTCCTCCTACGAGCAGTACTTC. This sequence encodes CSAIPALVGWSSYEQYF.

A note on this clonotype: This could be a read error, since a much larger clone is one nucleotide away. The chain carries TRBV7-2 and TRBJ1-6; D uncertain. The CDR3 length is 15 residues. Germline-derived CDR1 and CDR2 are SGHTA and FQGNSA. Trimming removed 5 bases from V and 7 bases from J, with 15 bases in between. The CDR3 DNA follows: TGTGCCAGCAGCCCCGTTGTAACCCTGAATTCACCCCTCCACTTT. Translating it yields CASSPVVTLNSPLHF.

This clonotype has only a few counts. The chain uses TRBV12-3 or TRBV12-4 and TRBJ1-2; 11 bases align to TRBD1. The V segment lost 8 bases and the J segment 8 bases; nucleotides outside the gene matches: 10. The CDR3 is made up of 14 amino acids. Here the CDR3 reads CASGFQDRGRGYTF. The CDR3 DNA reads as TGTGCCAGCGGCTTCCAGGACAGGGGGCGAGGCTACACCTTC.

This clonotype was observed at least ten times. The chain uses TRBV5-1 and TRBJ1-1; D is possibly TRBD1 (5 bases). The CDR3 loop spans 13 amino acids. In germline, CDR1 is SGHRS, CDR2 YFSETQ. With 5 bases removed from V and 1 base from J, the gap between germline ends came to 9 bases. The CDR3 DNA is TGCGCCAGCAGTATGACAGCGAACACTGAAGCTTTCTTT. It translates to CASSMTANTEAFF.